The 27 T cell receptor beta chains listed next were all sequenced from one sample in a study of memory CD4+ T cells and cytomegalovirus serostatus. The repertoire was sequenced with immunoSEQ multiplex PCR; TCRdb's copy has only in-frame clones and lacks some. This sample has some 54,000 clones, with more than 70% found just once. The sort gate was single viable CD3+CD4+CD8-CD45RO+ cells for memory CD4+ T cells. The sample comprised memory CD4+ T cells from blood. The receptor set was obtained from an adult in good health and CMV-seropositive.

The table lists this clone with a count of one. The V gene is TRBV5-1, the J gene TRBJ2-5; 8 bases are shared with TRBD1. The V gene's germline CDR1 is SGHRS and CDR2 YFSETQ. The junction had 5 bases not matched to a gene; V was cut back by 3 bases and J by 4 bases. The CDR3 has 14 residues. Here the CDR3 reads CASSSGQGRETQYF. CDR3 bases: TGCGCCAGCAGCTCCGGACAGGGTAGAGAGACCCAGTACTTC.

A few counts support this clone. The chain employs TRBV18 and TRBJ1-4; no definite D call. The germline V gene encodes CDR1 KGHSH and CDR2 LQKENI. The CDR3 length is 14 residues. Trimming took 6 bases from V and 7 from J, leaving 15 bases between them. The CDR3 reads CASSRGGAGEKLFF. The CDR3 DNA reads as TGTGCCAGCTCGCGGGGTGGCGCGGGTGAAAAACTGTTTTTT.

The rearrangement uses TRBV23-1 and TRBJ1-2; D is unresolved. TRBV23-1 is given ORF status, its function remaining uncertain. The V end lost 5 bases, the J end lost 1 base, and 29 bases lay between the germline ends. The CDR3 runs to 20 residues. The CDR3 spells CASSSHPFGPTDYLNYGYTF. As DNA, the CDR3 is TGCGCCAGCAGTTCGCATCCTTTTGGGCCTACGGATTACCTTAACTATGGCTACACCTTC.

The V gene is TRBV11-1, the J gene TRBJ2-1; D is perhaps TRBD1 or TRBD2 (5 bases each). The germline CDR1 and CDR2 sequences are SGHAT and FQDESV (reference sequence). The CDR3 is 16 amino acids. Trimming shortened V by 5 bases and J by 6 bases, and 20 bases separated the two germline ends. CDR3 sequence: CASSLGFGGVVNEQFF. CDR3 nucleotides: TGTGCCAGCAGCCTGGGATTTGGGGGAGTGGTCAATGAGCAGTTCTTC.

CDR3 coding DNA: TGTGCCACCCATGGAAAAGGAGAGACCCAGTACTTC. Encoded protein: CATHGKGETQYF. This chain joins TRBV6-5 and TRBJ2-5; the D is unclear. V lost 10 bases and J lost 4, with 13 bases in between. CDR3 length: 12 residues. CDR1 is MNHEY, CDR2 SVGAGI, per germline.

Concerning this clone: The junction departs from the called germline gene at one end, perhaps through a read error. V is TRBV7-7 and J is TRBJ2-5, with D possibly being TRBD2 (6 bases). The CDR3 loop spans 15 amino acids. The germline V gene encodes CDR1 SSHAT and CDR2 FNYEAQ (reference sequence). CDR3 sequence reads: CASSPRGGAQETQYF. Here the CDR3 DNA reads TGTGCTAGCAGCCCCCGTGGCGGGGCCCAAGAGACCCAGTACTTC.

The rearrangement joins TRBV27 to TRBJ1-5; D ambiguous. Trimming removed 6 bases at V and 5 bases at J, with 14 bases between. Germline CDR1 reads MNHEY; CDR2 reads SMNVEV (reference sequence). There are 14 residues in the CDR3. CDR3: CASRVASVDQPQHF. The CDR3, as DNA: TGTGCCAGCAGGGTGGCCTCGGTCGATCAGCCCCAGCATTTT.

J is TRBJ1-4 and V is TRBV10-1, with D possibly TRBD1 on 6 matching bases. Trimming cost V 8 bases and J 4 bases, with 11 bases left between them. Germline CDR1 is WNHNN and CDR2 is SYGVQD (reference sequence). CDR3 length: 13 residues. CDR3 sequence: CASVGGRNEKLFF. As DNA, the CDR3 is TGCGCCAGCGTGGGGGGGCGTAATGAAAAACTGTTTTTT.

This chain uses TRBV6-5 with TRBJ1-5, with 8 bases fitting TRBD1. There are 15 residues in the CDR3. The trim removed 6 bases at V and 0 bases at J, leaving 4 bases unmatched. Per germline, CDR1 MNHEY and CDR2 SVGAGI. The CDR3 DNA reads TGTGCCAGCAGCAGGACAGGGATTAGCAATCAGCCCCAGCATTTT. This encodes CASSRTGISNQPQHF.

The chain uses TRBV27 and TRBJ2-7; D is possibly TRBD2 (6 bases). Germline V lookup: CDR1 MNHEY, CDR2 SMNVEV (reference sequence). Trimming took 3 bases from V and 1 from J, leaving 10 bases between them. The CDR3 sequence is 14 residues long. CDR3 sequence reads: CASSLTGASYEQYF. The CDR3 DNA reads TGTGCCAGCAGTTTGACGGGAGCTTCCTACGAGCAGTACTTC.

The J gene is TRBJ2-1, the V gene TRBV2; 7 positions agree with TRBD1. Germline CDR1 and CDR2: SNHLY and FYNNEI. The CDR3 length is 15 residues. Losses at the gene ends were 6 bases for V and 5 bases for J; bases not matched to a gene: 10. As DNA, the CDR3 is TGTGCCAGCAGCCGTCCCGGGACAGCTAACAATGAGCAGTTCTTC. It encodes CASSRPGTANNEQFF.

The CDR3 reads CASSPQAYEQYF. CDR3 nucleotides: TGTGCCAGCAGTCCCCAGGCCTACGAGCAGTACTTC. The V call is TRBV6-6, the J call TRBJ2-7, with D uncertain. V was cut by 5 bases and J by 2 bases, with 7 bases left in between. The CDR3 spans 12 residues. CDR1 is MNHNY and CDR2 is SVGAGI in the germline V gene (reference sequence).

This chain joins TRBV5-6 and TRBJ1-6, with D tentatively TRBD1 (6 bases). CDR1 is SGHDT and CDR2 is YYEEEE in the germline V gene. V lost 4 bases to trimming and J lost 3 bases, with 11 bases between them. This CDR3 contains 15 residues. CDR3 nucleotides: TGTGCCAGCAGCGCCAGACAGGTCTATAATTCACCCCTCCACTTT. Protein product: CASSARQVYNSPLHF.

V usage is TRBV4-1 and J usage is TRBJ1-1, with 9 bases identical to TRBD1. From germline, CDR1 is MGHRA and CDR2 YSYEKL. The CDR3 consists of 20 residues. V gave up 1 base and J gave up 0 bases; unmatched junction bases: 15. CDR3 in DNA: TGCGCCAGCAGCCAAGCTGGGAACAGGGGGCGATTTAAGATGAACACTGAAGCTTTCTTT. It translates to CASSQAGNRGRFKMNTEAFF.

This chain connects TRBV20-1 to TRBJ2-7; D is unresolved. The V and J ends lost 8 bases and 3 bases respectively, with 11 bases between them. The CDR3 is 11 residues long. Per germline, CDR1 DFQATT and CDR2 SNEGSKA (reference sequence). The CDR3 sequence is CSLSGNYEQYF. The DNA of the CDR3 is TGCAGTCTCTCAGGCAACTACGAGCAGTACTTC.

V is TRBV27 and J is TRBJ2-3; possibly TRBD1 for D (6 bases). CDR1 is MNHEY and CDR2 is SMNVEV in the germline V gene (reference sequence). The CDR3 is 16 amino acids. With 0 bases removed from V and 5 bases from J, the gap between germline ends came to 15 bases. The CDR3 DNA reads TGTGCCAGCAGTTTATCGTGGGGGCTCAGTGGAGATACGCAGTATTTT. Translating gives CASSLSWGLSGDTQYF.

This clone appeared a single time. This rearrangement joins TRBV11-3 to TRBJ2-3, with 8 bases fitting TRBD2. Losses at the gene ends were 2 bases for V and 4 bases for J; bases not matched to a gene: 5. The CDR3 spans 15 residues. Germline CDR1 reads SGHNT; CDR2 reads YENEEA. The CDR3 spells CASSLRGAGADTQYF. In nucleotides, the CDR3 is TGTGCCAGCAGCTTAAGGGGAGCGGGAGCAGATACGCAGTATTTT.

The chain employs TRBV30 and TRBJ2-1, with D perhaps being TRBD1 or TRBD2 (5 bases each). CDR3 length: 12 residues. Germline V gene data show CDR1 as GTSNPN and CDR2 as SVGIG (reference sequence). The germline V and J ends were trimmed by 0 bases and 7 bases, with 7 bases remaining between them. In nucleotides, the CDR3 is TGTGCCTGGAGTGTTTGGGGGAATGAGCAGTTCTTC. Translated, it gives CAWSVWGNEQFF.

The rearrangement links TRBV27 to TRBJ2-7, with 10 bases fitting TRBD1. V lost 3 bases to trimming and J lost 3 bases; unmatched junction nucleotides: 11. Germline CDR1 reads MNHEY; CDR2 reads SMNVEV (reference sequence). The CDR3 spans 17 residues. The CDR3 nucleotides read TGTGCCAGCAGTTTGAGGCCGGGACAGGGGTCTAACTACGAGCAGTACTTC. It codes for CASSLRPGQGSNYEQYF.

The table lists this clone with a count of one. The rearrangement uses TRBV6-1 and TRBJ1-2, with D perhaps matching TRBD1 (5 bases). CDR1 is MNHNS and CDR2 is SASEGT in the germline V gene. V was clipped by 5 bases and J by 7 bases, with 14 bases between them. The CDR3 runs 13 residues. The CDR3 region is CASSPTTGGGYTF. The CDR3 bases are TGTGCCAGCAGTCCAACCACGGGGGGTGGCTACACCTTC.

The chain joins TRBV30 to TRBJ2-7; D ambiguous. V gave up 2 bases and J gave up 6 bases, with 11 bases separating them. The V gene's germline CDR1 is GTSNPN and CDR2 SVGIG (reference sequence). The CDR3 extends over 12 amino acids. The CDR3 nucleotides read TGTGCCTGGAGTTGGGCGGATCGCGAGCAGTACTTC. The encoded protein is CAWSWADREQYF. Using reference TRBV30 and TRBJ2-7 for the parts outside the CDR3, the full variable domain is SQTIHQWPATLVQPVGSPLSLECTVEGTSNPNLYWYRQAAGRGLQLLFYSVGIGQISSEVPQNLSASRPQDRQFILSSKKLLLSDSGFYLCAWSWADREQYFGPGTRLTVT.

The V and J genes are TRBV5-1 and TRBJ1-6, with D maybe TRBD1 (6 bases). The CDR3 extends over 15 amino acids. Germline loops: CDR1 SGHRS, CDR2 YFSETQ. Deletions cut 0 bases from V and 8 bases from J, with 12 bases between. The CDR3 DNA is TGCGCCAGCAGCTTGGCCCCAGGGGAGGATTCACCCCTCCACTTT. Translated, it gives CASSLAPGEDSPLHF. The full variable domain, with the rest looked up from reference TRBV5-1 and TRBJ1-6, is KAGVTQTPRYLIKTRGQQVTLSCSPISGHRSVSWYQQTPGQGLQFLFEYFSETQRNKGNFPGRFSGRQFSNSRSEMNVSTLELGDSALYLCASSLAPGEDSPLHFGNGTRLTVT.

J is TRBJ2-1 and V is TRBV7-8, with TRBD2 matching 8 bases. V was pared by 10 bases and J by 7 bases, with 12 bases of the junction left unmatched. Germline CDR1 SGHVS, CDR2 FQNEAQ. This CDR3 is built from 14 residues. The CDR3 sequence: CATGISAGANEQFF. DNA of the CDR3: TGTGCCACAGGGATATCAGCGGGAGCGAATGAGCAGTTCTTC.

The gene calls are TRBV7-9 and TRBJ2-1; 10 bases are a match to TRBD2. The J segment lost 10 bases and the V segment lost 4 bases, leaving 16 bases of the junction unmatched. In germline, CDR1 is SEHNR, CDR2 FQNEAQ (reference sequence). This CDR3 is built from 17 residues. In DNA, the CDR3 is TGTGCCAGCAGCTCGGGGGGGACTAGCGTCTATTCCGAGGAGCAGTTCTTC. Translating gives CASSSGGTSVYSEEQFF.

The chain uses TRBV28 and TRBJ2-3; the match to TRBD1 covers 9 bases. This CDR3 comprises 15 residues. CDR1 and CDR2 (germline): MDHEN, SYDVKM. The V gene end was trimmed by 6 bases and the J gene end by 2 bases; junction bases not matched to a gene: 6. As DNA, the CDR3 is TGTGCCAGCAGACAACAGGGGGCGAACACAGATACGCAGTATTTT. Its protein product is CASRQQGANTDTQYF.

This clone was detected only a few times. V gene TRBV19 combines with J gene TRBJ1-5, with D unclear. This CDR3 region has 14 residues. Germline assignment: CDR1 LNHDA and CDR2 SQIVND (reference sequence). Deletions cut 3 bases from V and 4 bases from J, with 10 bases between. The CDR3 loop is CASSMVEVNQPQHF. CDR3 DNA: TGTGCCAGTAGTATGGTGGAGGTTAATCAGCCCCAGCATTTT.

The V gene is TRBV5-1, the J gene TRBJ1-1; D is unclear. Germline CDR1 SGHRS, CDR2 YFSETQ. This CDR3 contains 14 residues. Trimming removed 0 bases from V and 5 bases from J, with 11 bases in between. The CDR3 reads CASSLALSGTEAFF. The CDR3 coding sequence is TGCGCCAGCAGCTTGGCCCTTAGCGGGACTGAAGCTTTCTTT.